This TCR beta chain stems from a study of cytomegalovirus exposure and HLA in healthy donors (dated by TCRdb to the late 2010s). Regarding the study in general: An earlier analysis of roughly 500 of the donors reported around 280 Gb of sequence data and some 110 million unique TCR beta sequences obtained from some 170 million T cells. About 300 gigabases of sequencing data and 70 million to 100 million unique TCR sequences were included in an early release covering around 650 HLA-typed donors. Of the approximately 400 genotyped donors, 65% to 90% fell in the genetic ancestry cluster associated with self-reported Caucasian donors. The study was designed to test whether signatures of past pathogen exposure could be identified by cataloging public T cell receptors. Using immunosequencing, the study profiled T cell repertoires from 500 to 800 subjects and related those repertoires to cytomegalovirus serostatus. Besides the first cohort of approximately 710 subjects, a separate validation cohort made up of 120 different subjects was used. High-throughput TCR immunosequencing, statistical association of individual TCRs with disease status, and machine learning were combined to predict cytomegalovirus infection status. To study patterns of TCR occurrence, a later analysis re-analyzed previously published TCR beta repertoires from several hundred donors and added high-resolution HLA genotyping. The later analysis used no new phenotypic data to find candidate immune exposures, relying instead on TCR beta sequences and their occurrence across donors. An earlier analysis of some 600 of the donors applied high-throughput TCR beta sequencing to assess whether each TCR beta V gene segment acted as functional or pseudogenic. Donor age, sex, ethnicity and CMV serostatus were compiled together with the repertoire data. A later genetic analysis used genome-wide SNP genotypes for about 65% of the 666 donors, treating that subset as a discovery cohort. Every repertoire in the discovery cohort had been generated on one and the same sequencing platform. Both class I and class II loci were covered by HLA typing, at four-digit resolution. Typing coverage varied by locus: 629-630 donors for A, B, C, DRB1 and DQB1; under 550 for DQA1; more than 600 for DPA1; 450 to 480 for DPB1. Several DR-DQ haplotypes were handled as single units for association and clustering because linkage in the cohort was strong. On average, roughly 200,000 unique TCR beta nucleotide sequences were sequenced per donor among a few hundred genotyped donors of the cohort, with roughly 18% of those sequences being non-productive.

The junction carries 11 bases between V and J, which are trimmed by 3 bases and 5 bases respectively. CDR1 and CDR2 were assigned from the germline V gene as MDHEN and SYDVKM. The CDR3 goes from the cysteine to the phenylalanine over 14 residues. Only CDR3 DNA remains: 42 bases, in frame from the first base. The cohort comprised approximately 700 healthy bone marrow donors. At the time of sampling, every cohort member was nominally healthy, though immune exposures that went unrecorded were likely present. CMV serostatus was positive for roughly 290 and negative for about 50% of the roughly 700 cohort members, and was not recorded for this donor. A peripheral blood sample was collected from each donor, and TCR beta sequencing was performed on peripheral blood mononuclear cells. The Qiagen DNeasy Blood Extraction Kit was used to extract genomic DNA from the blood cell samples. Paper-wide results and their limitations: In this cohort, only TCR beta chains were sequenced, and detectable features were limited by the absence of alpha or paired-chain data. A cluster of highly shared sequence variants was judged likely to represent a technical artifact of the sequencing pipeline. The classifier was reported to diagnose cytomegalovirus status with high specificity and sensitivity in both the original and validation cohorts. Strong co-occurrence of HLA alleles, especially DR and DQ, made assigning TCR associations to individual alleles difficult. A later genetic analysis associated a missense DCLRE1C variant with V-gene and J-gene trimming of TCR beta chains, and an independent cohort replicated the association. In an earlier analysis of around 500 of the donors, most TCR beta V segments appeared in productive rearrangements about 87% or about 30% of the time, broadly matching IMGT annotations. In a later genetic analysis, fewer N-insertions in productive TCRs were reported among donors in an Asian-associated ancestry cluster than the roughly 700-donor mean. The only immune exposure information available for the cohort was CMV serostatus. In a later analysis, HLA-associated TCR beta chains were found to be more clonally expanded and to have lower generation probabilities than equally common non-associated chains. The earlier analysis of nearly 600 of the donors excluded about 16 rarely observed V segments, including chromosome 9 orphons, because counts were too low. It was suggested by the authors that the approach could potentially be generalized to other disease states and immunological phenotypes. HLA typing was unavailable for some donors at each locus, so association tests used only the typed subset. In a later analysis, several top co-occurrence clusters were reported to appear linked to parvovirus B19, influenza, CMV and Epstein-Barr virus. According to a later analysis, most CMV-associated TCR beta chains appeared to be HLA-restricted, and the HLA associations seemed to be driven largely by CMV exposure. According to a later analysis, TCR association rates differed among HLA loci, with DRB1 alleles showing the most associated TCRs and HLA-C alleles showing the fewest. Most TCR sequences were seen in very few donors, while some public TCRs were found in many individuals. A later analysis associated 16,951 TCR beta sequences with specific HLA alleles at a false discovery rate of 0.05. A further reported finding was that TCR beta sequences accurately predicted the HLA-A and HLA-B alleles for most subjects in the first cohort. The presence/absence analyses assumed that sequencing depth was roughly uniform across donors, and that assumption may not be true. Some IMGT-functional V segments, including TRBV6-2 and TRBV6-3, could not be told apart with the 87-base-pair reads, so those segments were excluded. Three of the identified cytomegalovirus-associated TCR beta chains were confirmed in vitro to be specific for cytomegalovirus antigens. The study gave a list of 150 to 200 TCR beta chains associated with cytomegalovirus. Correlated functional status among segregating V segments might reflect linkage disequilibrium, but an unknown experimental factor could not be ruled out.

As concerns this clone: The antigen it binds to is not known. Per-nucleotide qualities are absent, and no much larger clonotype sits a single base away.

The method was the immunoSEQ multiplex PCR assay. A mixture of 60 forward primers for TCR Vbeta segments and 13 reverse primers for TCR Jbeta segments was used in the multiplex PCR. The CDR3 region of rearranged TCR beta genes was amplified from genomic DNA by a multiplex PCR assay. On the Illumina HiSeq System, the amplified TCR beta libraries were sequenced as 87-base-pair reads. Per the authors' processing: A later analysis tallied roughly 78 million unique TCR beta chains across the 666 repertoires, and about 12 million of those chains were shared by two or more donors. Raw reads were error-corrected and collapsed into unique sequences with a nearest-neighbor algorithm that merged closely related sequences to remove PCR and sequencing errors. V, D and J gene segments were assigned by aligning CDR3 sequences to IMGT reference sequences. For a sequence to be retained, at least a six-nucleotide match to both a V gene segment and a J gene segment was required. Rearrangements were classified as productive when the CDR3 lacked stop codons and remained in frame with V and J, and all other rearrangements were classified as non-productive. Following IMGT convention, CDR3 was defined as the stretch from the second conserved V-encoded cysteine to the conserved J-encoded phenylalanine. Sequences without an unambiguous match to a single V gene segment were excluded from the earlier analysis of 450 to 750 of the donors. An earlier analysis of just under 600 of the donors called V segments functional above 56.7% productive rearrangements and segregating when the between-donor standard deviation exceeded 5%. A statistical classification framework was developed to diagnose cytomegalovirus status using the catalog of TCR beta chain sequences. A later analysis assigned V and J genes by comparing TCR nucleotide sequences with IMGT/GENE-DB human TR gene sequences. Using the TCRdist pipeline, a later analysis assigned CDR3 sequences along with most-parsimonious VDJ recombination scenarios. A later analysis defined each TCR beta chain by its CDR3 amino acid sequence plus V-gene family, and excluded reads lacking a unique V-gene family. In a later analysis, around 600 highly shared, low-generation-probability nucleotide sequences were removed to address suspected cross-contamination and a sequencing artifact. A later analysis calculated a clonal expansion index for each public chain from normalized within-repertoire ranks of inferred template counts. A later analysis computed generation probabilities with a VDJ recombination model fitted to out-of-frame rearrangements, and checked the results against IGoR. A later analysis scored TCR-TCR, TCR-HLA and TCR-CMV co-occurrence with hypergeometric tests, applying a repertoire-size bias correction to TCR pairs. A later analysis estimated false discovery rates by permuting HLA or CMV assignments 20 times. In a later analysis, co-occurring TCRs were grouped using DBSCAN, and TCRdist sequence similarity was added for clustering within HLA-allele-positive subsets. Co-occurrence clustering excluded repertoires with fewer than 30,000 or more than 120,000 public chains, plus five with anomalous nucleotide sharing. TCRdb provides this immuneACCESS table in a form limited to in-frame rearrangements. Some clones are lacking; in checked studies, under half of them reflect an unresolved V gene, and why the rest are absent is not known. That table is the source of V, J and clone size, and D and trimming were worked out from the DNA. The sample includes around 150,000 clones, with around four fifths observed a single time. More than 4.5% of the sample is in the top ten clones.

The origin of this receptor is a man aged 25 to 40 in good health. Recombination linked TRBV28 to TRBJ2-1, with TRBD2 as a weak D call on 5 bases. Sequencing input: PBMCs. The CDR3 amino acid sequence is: CASSFGLAHNEQFF. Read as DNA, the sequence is TGTGCCAGCAGTTTCGGCCTAGCTCACAATGAGCAGTTCTTC.